The 26 T cell receptor beta chains reported below all come from one sample, sequenced in a study of response to subunit inactivated influenza vaccine. In TCRdb, the RT-PCR reads were re-called with MiXCR into one record per CDR3 protein. Counted here are a few hundred thousand distinct CDR3 sequences, less than 15% occurring once; the ten biggest clones make up 11%. This specimen was PBMCs from blood, taken 11 to 12 days after vaccination. These receptors came from a man aged 50 or older who received an inactivated influenza vaccine.

This rearrangement joins TRBV10-1 to TRBJ2-2, with D hard to call. V was clipped by 3 bases and J by 2 bases, with 7 bases between them. CDR1 and CDR2 from the germline V gene are WNHNN and SYGVQD (reference sequence). CDR3 length: 14 amino acids. CDR3 amino acids: CASSDSVNTGELFF. The DNA of the CDR3 is TGCGCCAGCAGTGATTCCGTTAACACCGGGGAGCTGTTTTTT.

The V gene is TRBV20-1, the J gene TRBJ1-2; D gene ambiguous. V was trimmed by 2 bases and J by 3 bases, leaving 16 bases between them. Germline CDR1 reads DFQATT; CDR2 reads SNEGSKA (reference sequence). This CDR3 region has 15 residues. The CDR3 sequence is CSARTPAVFYYGYTF. CDR3 sequence (DNA): TGCAGTGCTAGAACCCCCGCAGTGTTTTACTATGGCTACACCTTC.

This rearrangement joins TRBV5-4 to TRBJ1-2, with D possibly being TRBD1 (6 bases). Trimming stripped 0 bases from V and 2 bases from J, with 11 bases between. The CDR3 extends over 15 amino acids. CDR1 is SGHNT and CDR2 is YYREEE in the germline V gene (reference sequence). This CDR3 is CASSLVSGANYGYTF. CDR3 DNA sequence: TGTGCCAGCAGCTTGGTGTCAGGGGCCAACTATGGCTACACCTTC.

This clonotype was picked up a small number of times. J is TRBJ2-7 and V is TRBV7-6, with 7 bases aligning to TRBD1. The CDR3 totals 15 residues. Germline values: CDR1 SGHVS, CDR2 FNYEAQ. The V and J ends lost 5 bases and 0 bases, in that order; junction bases with no gene match: 7. CDR3 region: CASSPGQSRSYEQYF. CDR3 sequence (DNA): TGTGCCAGCAGCCCGGGACAGAGTCGCTCCTACGAGCAGTACTTC. The variable domain in full, with the rest retrieved from reference TRBV7-6 and TRBJ2-7, is GAGVSQSPRYKVTKRGQDVALRCDPISGHVSLYWYRQALGQGPEFLTYFNYEAQQDKSGLPNDRFSAERPEGSISTLTIQRTEQRDSAMYRCASSPGQSRSYEQYFGPGTRLTVT.

The chain combines TRBV27 with TRBJ2-3; 14 bases are shared with TRBD2. Germline CDR1 and CDR2: MNHEY and SMNVEV (reference sequence). CDR3 length equals 17 residues. V gave up 4 bases and J gave up 3 bases; unmatched junction bases: 6. The CDR3 coding sequence is TGTGCCAGCAGTTCGAGACTAGCGGGAGGGCCGACAGATACGCAGTATTTT. Its translation: CASSSRLAGGPTDTQYF.

This clonotype was counted many times. The chain couples TRBV5-1 to TRBJ2-7; possibly TRBD1 for D (6 bases). This CDR3 spans 15 amino acids. Germline lookup yields CDR1 SGHRS and CDR2 YFSETQ. The ends were cut back, 6 bases at V and 5 bases at J, with 21 bases in the middle. The CDR3: CASTSMGDRSDEQYF. The DNA of the CDR3 is TGCGCCAGCACCTCTATGGGCGACAGGAGCGACGAGCAGTACTTC.

This clonotype came up a few times. This chain joins TRBV12-3 or TRBV12-4 and TRBJ1-1, with D perhaps TRBD1 (5 bases). Trimming took 2 bases from V and 7 from J, leaving 14 bases between them. The length of the CDR3 is 14 residues. In DNA form, the CDR3 reads TGTGCCAGCAGTTTAACGAACGCGGGGGTTGAAGCTTTCTTT. It specifies CASSLTNAGVEAFF.

The J gene is TRBJ2-4, the V gene TRBV20-1; D is uncertain. CDR3 size: 13 residues. Trimming removed 5 bases at V and 3 bases at J, with 11 bases between. Germline lookup yields CDR1 DFQATT and CDR2 SNEGSKA (reference sequence). The CDR3 nucleotides are TGCAGTGCTTCCGATACTGGCAAAAACATTCAGTACTTC. Its protein is CSASDTGKNIQYF.

The chain employs TRBV7-9 and TRBJ2-3; D may be TRBD1 (6 bases). Looked up from germline, CDR1 is SEHNR and CDR2 is FQNEAQ (reference sequence). V shed 1 base and J shed 2 bases, with 13 bases lying between them. The CDR3 is 16 amino acids. CDR3 sequence: CASSLGGRSFTDTQYF. The CDR3 DNA reads as TGTGCCAGCAGCTTAGGGGGGCGCTCTTTCACAGATACGCAGTATTTT.

This clonotype was counted many times. CDR3: CASSFAFSYEQYF. DNA for the CDR3: TGCGCCAGCAGCTTTGCATTTTCCTACGAGCAGTACTTC. V usage is TRBV5-1 and J usage is TRBJ2-7; no clear D gene. The V end was cut by 2 bases, the J end by 1 base, with 7 bases between. From germline, CDR1 is SGHRS and CDR2 YFSETQ. The CDR3 is 13 residues long.

The sample holds a few counts of this clonotype. This sequence joins TRBV3-1 and TRBJ2-7; TRBD1 matches at 8 bases. Per the germline V gene, CDR1 is LGHDT and CDR2 is YNNKEL (reference sequence). The V segment lost 2 bases and the J segment 3 bases; nucleotides outside the gene matches: 6. The CDR3 consists of 15 residues. CDR3 amino acids: CASSQQTGTGYEQYF. The CDR3 DNA follows: TGTGCCAGCAGCCAACAGACAGGGACAGGCTACGAGCAGTACTTC.

The chain joins TRBV4-1 to TRBJ1-1, with D possibly TRBD1 on 5 matching bases. The germline V gene has CDR1 MGHRA and CDR2 YSYEKL. Deletions cut 5 bases from V and 6 bases from J, with 19 bases between. The CDR3 loop spans 15 amino acids. The CDR3 spells CASSAPGTQRAEAFF. CDR3 nucleotides: TGCGCCAGCAGCGCGCCCGGGACCCAGCGGGCTGAAGCTTTCTTT.

The chain uses TRBV5-1 and TRBJ2-3, with 8 bases lining up with TRBD1. The CDR3 is made up of 15 amino acids. J gave up 4 bases and V 5 bases, and 9 bases lay outside the gene matches. In germline, CDR1 is SGHRS, CDR2 YFSETQ. The CDR3: CASSFGQGSPDTQYF. CDR3 DNA sequence: TGCGCCAGCAGTTTTGGACAGGGATCTCCAGATACGCAGTATTTT.

This clonotype was found a few times. The chain uses TRBV4-1 and TRBJ1-4; 11 bases are a match to TRBD1. Trimming took 7 bases from V and 6 from J; bases not matched to a gene: 4. The CDR3 runs to 14 residues. Germline-derived CDR1 and CDR2 are MGHRA and YSYEKL. The CDR3 region has the DNA TGCGCCAGCACCCGGGACAGGGGGGATGAAAAACTGTTTTTT. Its translation: CASTRDRGDEKLFF.

This clonotype was counted only a few times. The CDR3 coding sequence is TGTGCCAGCAGCTTACAGGGGGCGCCGGCCGGGGAGCTGTTTTTT. It specifies CASSLQGAPAGELFF. The V call is TRBV7-9, the J call TRBJ2-2; 8 nucleotides align to TRBD1. The ends lost 2 bases at V and 6 bases at J; junction bases unmatched: 5. The length of the CDR3 is 15 residues. Germline-derived CDR1 and CDR2 are SEHNR and FQNEAQ (reference sequence).

The chain carries TRBV20-1 and TRBJ2-1, with 8 nucleotides matching TRBD2. CDR1 and CDR2 from the germline V gene are DFQATT and SNEGSKA (reference sequence). This CDR3 comprises 13 residues. V lost 3 bases and J lost 2; bases outside the gene matches: 0. CDR3 protein: CSASGRAYNEQFF. The CDR3 DNA sequence: TGCAGTGCTAGCGGGAGGGCCTACAATGAGCAGTTCTTC.

This chain connects TRBV4-3 to TRBJ1-1; D perhaps matches TRBD1 (6 bases). The V gene lost 0 bases and the J gene lost 5 bases, with 13 bases spanning the gap. CDR1 is LGHNA and CDR2 is YSLEER in the germline V gene. The CDR3 extends over 15 amino acids. The CDR3 coding sequence is TGCGCCAGCAGCCAAGATTCCAGGGGCAGTACTGAAGCTTTCTTT. Its translation: CASSQDSRGSTEAFF.

This clonotype was seen a handful of times. The DNA of the CDR3 is TGTGCCAGCAGGACTAATAAGGAAGCTTTCTTT. Its translation: CASRTNKEAFF. J is TRBJ1-1 and V is TRBV6-2 or TRBV6-3; D is undetermined. The CDR3 sequence is 11 residues long. Germline V lookup: CDR1 MNHEY, CDR2 SVGEGT. Trimming took off 6 bases at V and 8 bases at J, with 10 bases between the two ends.

The chain has TRBV6-2 or TRBV6-3 and TRBJ2-3; D is perhaps TRBD2 (5 bases). The CDR3 extends over 10 amino acids. CDR1 MNHEY and CDR2 SVGEGT come from the germline V gene. Trimming cost V 10 bases and J 5 bases, with 7 bases left between them. The CDR3 loop is CATRGDTQYF. The CDR3 DNA reads as TGTGCCACTCGGGGAGATACGCAGTATTTT.

This clonotype showed up just a few times. The chain carries TRBV5-6 and TRBJ2-7; D ambiguous. Germline assignment: CDR1 SGHDT and CDR2 YYEEEE. The CDR3 totals 14 residues. V lost 4 bases and J 3 bases, leaving 14 bases between the germline ends. CDR3 nucleotides: TGTGCCAGCAGCCGTATGATGGCGATCTACGAGCAGTACTTC. This encodes CASSRMMAIYEQYF.

This clonotype was found once. J is TRBJ2-7 and V is TRBV6-5; D is perhaps TRBD1 (6 bases). CDR3 size: 13 residues. V lost 2 bases, J lost 6 bases, and 11 bases lay in between. Germline CDR1 MNHEY, CDR2 SVGAGI. CDR3 sequence reads: CASSYPGTFEQYF. CDR3 in DNA: TGTGCCAGCAGTTACCCCGGGACATTCGAGCAGTACTTC.

The gene calls are TRBV27 and TRBJ1-5; 8 bases match TRBD1. Germline-derived CDR1 and CDR2 are MNHEY and SMNVEV (reference sequence). The CDR3 spans 15 residues. V dropped 2 bases and J dropped 3; count of bases not matched to a gene: 3. The CDR3 DNA is TGTGCCAGCAGTTTACAGGGGGCCATCAATCAGCCCCAGCATTTT. It is translated as CASSLQGAINQPQHF.

This clonotype has a count of ten or more. This chain joins TRBV24-1 and TRBJ1-5; D is possibly TRBD1 (5 bases). The CDR3 length is 15 residues. The germline V gene has CDR1 KGHDR and CDR2 SFDVKD. The V gene lost 4 bases and the J gene lost 2 bases, with 11 bases spanning the gap. CDR3 loop: CATSEGVYGNQPQHF. CDR3 DNA sequence: TGTGCCACCAGTGAAGGGGTATATGGCAATCAGCCCCAGCATTTT.

This chain links TRBV24-1 with TRBJ2-7; 8 nucleotides align to TRBD1. The V and J ends lost 7 bases and 3 bases, in that order; junction bases with no gene match: 1. The CDR3 length is 12 residues. Looked up from germline, CDR1 is KGHDR and CDR2 is SFDVKD. Here the CDR3 reads CATRGTGYEQYF. The CDR3 DNA reads as TGTGCCACCAGGGGGACAGGCTACGAGCAGTACTTC.

The rearrangement uses TRBV2 and TRBJ2-7; maybe TRBD2 (6 bases). The germline CDR1 and CDR2 sequences are SNHLY and FYNNEI. V lost 4 bases and J 3 bases, leaving 13 bases between the germline ends. The CDR3 sequence is 14 residues long. The CDR3 sequence is CASSGYGLHYEQYF. The CDR3 nucleotides are TGTGCCAGCAGTGGGTATGGACTACACTACGAGCAGTACTTC.

This clonotype has just a few counts. The chain carries TRBV7-2 and TRBJ2-5; TRBD1 matches at 12 bases. The germline CDR1 and CDR2 sequences are SGHTA and FQGNSA. The J segment lost 5 bases and the V segment lost 5 bases, leaving 9 bases of the junction unmatched. There are 16 residues in the CDR3. This CDR3 reads CASSPPGTGGLETQYF. The CDR3 DNA follows: TGTGCCAGCAGCCCCCCCGGGACAGGGGGCTTGGAGACCCAGTACTTC.